Listed here is a single T cell receptor (beta chain). Its antigen remains unidentified. Assay used: immunoSEQ multiplex PCR; TCRdb lists only in-frame clones, some missing. The sample consists of about 160,000 clones, approximately 94% of them appearing once. This sample was included in a study of T cell responses to AZD1222 COVID-19 vaccine. Findings of the study overall: The donor group comprised mostly white British people and more females; the analysis possibly underestimated clonal diversity. A reported finding is that nearly half of spike-specific TCRs target unmutated variant regions. Seropositive AZD1222 recipients at baseline numbered only five or six. The span of vaccine-associated CD4 TCRs extended across spike, with dominance at 160-218 and 743-854.

The V segment lost 8 bases and the J segment 0 bases; nucleotides outside the gene matches: 6. CDR3 size: 14 residues. Germline V CDR1 and CDR2: MNHEY, SVGAGI. The chain uses TRBV6-5 and TRBJ2-7, with 8 bases fitting TRBD2. This TCR came from an adult who received the AZD1222 COVID-19 vaccine. The material sequenced was peripheral blood, taken 28 days after the second AZD1222 dose. The CDR3 DNA reads as TGTGCCAGCTCTCGGACTAGCATCTCCTACGAGCAGTACTTC. This gives the protein CASSRTSISYEQYF.